A selection of T cell receptor beta chains follows, all from one sample in a study of CD8+ T cells in alopecia areata. The repertoire was sequenced with immunoSEQ multiplex PCR; TCRdb's copy has only in-frame clones and lacks some. The table has tens of thousands of clones, around 65% seen once. The sequences come from CD8+ T cells sorted from blood, collected at week 24, from a patient treated with tofacitinib. The source is a human donor with alopecia areata. Each CDR3 is given with its conserved first and last residue. D genes are given only for firm matches. The size field is filled for only some rows; it gives once, few, many or a size class.

TRBJ2-3 | . | few | TRBV7-6 | CASSLISDTQYF | TGTGCCAGCAGCTTAATATCAGATACGCAGTATTTT
TRBJ2-2 | . | . | TRBV27 | CASNPKVPMNTGELFF | TGTGCCAGCAACCCTAAAGTCCCAATGAACACCGGGGAGCTGTTTTTT
TRBJ1-2 | . | few | TRBV4-1 | CASSPGGELTYYGYTF | TGCGCCAGCAGCCCCGGAGGAGAACTCACTTACTATGGCTACACCTTC
TRBJ2-1 | TRBD2 | . | TRBV7-9 | CASSPASGRNYNEQFF | TGTGCCAGCAGCCCGGCTAGCGGGAGGAATTACAATGAGCAGTTCTTC
TRBJ2-3 | TRBD2 | . | TRBV2 | CASRGTSGTRSTDTQYF | TGTGCCAGCAGAGGGACTAGCGGAACTCGGAGCACAGATACGCAGTATTTT
TRBJ2-5 | . | . | TRBV7-9 | CASSLSSFGKETQYF | TGTGCCAGCAGCTTAAGCTCGTTTGGGAAAGAGACCCAGTACTTC
TRBJ1-1 | . | . | TRBV7-9 | CASSLALGGLEAFF | TGTGCCAGCAGCTTAGCGCTGGGGGGCCTTGAAGCTTTCTTT
TRBJ1-2 | . | . | TRBV30 | CAWSAIQGGYGYTF | TGTGCCTGGAGTGCCATACAGGGAGGATATGGCTACACCTTC
TRBJ2-1 | TRBD2 | once | TRBV29-1 | CSVVGLAGGQLGNEQFF | TGCAGCGTTGTGGGACTAGCGGGGGGGCAGCTCGGTAATGAGCAGTTCTTC
TRBJ2-3 | . | . | TRBV4-1 | CASSQEYSTDTQYF | TGCGCCAGCAGCCAAGAATACTCCACAGATACGCAGTATTTT
TRBJ1-1 | TRBD1 | . | TRBV6-5 | CASRMTGGNTEAFF | TGTGCCAGCAGAATGACAGGGGGGAACACTGAAGCTTTCTTT
TRBJ2-7 | TRBD1 | few | TRBV4-3 | CASSHAGTGTYEQYF | TGCGCCAGCAGCCACGCCGGGACAGGGACCTACGAGCAGTACTTC
TRBJ1-6 | . | few | TRBV7-9 | CASSLVGGGYNSPLHF | TGTGCCAGCAGCTTAGTCGGGGGAGGGTATAATTCACCCCTCCACTTT
TRBJ2-1 | . | . | TRBV5-6 | CASSLAAREDEQFF | TGTGCCAGCAGCTTGGCAGCGCGGGAAGATGAGCAGTTCTTC
TRBJ2-7 | . | . | TRBV7-8 | CASSSDWSSYEQYF | TGTGCCAGCAGCTCTGACTGGAGCTCCTACGAGCAGTACTTC
TRBJ2-2 | . | . | TRBV15 | CATSGRNTGELFF | TGTGCCACCAGCGGACGCAACACCGGGGAGCTGTTTTTT
TRBJ2-5 | . | few | TRBV5-1 | CASSYVKETQYF | TGCGCCAGCAGCTACGTCAAAGAGACCCAGTACTTC
TRBJ2-3 | TRBD2 | . | TRBV7-2 | CASSRGTTSTDTQYF | TGTGCCAGCAGCCGCGGGACTACTAGCACAGATACGCAGTATTTT
TRBJ2-3 | . | few | TRBV7-8 | CASSLADDTDTQYF | TGTGCCAGCAGCTTAGCGGACGACACAGATACGCAGTATTTT
TRBJ1-5 | . | . | TRBV4-2 | CASSQDPRVDQPQHF | TGTGCCAGCAGCCAAGATCCCAGGGTCGATCAGCCCCAGCATTTT
TRBJ2-3 | . | . | TRBV7-6 | CASSSDGARTDTQYF | TGTGCCAGCAGCTCGGACGGGGCGAGGACAGATACGCAGTATTTT
TRBJ1-1 | TRBD1 | many | TRBV6-1 | CATSWDRNTEAFF | TGTGCCACCAGCTGGGACAGGAACACTGAAGCTTTCTTT
TRBJ2-7 | . | . | TRBV6-1 | CASSEALLVPSYEQYF | TGTGCCAGCAGTGAAGCGTTGCTAGTCCCTTCCTACGAGCAGTACTTC
TRBJ2-1 | . | . | TRBV4-1 | CASSQESTGLPEQFF | TGCGCCAGCAGCCAAGAATCGACAGGCCTTCCTGAGCAGTTCTTC
TRBJ2-1 | . | . | TRBV19 | CASINPLYNEQFF | TGTGCCAGTATAAACCCGTTGTACAATGAGCAGTTCTTC
TRBJ2-7 | TRBD1 | . | TRBV11-2 | CASSSGTGSSYEQYF | TGTGCCAGCAGCTCCGGGACAGGGAGCTCCTACGAGCAGTACTTC
TRBJ2-7 | . | . | TRBV7-9 | CASRDLRYEQYF | TGTGCCAGCCGGGACCTCCGGTACGAGCAGTACTTC
TRBJ2-1 | TRBD1 | . | TRBV27 | CASSSGTVYNEQFF | TGTGCCAGCAGTTCCGGGACAGTTTACAATGAGCAGTTCTTC
TRBJ2-7 | . | few | TRBV5-1 | CASSLGANEQYF | TGCGCCAGCAGCTTGGGGGCGAACGAGCAGTACTTC
TRBJ1-2 | . | once | TRBV7-9 | CASSPWGRDGYTF | TGTGCCAGCAGCCCCTGGGGGAGAGATGGCTACACCTTC
TRBJ2-3 | . | few | TRBV29-1 | CSVEGGTAVWGDTQYF | TGCAGCGTTGAAGGCGGGACGGCCGTGTGGGGAGATACGCAGTATTTT
TRBJ2-7 | . | . | TRBV5-6 | CASSLPDSYEQYF | TGTGCCAGCAGCTTACCCGACTCCTACGAGCAGTACTTC
TRBJ2-1 | TRBD2 | . | TRBV6-1 | CASSDLAGVHNEQFF | TGTGCCAGCAGTGACCTAGCGGGGGTCCACAATGAGCAGTTCTTC
TRBJ2-3 | . | once | TRBV7-9 | CASSPAFKDTQYF | TGTGCCAGCAGCCCGGCCTTCAAGGATACGCAGTATTTT
TRBJ2-3 | TRBD2 | . | TRBV4-2 | CASSQVGGGAADTQYF | TGTGCCAGCAGCCAAGTGGGCGGGGGAGCCGCAGATACGCAGTATTTT
TRBJ1-1 | . | . | TRBV7-9 | CASTLGMNTEAFF | TGTGCCAGCACCTTAGGCATGAACACTGAAGCTTTCTTT
TRBJ1-2 | . | . | TRBV10-3 | CAISESKSSGAEGYTF | TGTGCCATCAGTGAGTCGAAGTCGTCAGGGGCGGAGGGCTACACCTTC
TRBJ2-7 | TRBD2 | few | TRBV19 | CASRARLAGDEQYF | TGTGCCAGTAGGGCCCGACTAGCGGGAGACGAGCAGTACTTC
TRBJ2-7 | . | . | TRBV5-6 | CASSSPIRTAYEQYF | TGTGCCAGCAGCTCCCCAATCAGGACGGCCTACGAGCAGTACTTC
TRBJ2-3 | TRBD2 | . | TRBV7-8 | CASSLAASGASTDTQYF | TGTGCCAGCAGCTTAGCGGCTAGCGGAGCTAGCACAGATACGCAGTATTTT
TRBJ2-1 | . | once | TRBV7-9 | CASSLVQTYNEQFF | TGTGCCAGCAGCTTAGTTCAGACCTACAATGAGCAGTTCTTC
TRBJ1-1 | TRBD1 | . | TRBV29-1 | CSARDRLEAFF | TGCAGCGCCAGGGACAGGCTAGAAGCTTTCTTT
TRBJ1-1 | . | . | TRBV5-1 | CASSLGPVENTEAFF | TGCGCCAGCAGCTTGGGGCCAGTCGAGAACACTGAAGCTTTCTTT
TRBJ1-3 | TRBD1 | many | TRBV29-1 | CSVWTDRGNTIYF | TGCAGCGTCTGGACGGACAGGGGAAACACCATATATTTT
TRBJ1-4 | TRBD1 | few | TRBV29-1 | CSAGTGNEKLFF | TGCAGCGCCGGGACAGGGAACGAAAAACTGTTTTTT
TRBJ1-2 | TRBD1 | . | TRBV7-6 | CASSLGQGSDGYTF | TGTGCCAGCAGCTTGGGACAGGGGAGCGATGGCTACACCTTC
TRBJ2-1 | . | . | TRBV12-5 | CASAPTVYNEQFF | TGTGCTAGTGCCCCGACAGTTTACAATGAGCAGTTCTTC
TRBJ1-2 | . | . | TRBV2 | CASSDWPRGGYTF | TGTGCCAGCAGTGATTGGCCTCGGGGCGGCTACACCTTC
TRBJ2-5 | TRBD1 | . | TRBV29-1 | CSVDRGLEETQYF | TGCAGCGTTGACAGGGGGCTCGAAGAGACCCAGTACTTC
TRBJ2-3 | TRBD1 | many | TRBV5-1 | CASSLEAGGLLTDTQYF | TGCGCCAGCAGCTTGGAAGCAGGGGGCCTCCTCACAGATACGCAGTATTTT
TRBJ2-2 | . | few | TRBV27 | CASSFQGLNTGELFF | TGTGCCAGCAGTTTTCAGGGGCTGAACACCGGGGAGCTGTTTTTT
TRBJ2-7 | . | . | TRBV7-9 | CASSFPFGLADPYEQYF | TGTGCCAGCAGCTTCCCGTTCGGGTTAGCGGACCCCTACGAGCAGTACTTC
TRBJ2-3 | . | . | TRBV5-1 | CASSLGGFQASDTQYF | TGCGCCAGCAGCTTGGGCGGGTTTCAGGCATCGGATACGCAGTATTTT